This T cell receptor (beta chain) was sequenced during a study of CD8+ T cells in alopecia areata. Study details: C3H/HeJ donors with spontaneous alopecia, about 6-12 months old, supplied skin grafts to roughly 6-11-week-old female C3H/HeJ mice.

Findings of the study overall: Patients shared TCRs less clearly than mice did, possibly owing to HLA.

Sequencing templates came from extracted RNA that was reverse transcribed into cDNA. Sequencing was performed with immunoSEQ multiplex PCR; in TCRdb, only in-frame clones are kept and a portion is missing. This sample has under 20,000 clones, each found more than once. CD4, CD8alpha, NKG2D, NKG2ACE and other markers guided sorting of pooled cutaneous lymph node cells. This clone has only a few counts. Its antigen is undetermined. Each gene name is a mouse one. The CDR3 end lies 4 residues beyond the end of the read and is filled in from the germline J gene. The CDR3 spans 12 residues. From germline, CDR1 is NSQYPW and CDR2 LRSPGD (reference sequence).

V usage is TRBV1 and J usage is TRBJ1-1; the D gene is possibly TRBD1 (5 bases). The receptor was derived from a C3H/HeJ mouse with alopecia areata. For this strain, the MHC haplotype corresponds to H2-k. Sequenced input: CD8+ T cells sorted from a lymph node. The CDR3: CTCSGGVTEVFF. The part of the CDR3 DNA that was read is TGCACCTGCAGTGGAGGGGTGACA.